The T cell receptor (beta chain) described here comes from a study of tumor-infiltrating lymphocytes in localized non-small cell lung cancer. General study results and limits: Tumor T-cell fraction was not associated with recurrence-free survival. Compared with uninvolved lung, tumors showed higher T cell infiltration by TCRbeta sequencing. Each assay used a separate piece of the same tissue.

Profiling relied on immunoSEQ multiplex PCR, and the TCRdb table lists in-frame clones only, not all of them. The repertoire consists of around 16,000 clones, with roughly 71% occurring once and the leading ten covering 4.5% to 7.5%. On this clone itself: Its antigen remains unidentified.

Trimming shortened V by 3 bases and J by 2 bases, and 7 bases separated the two germline ends. The CDR3 totals 14 residues. Germline V gives CDR1 MGHDK, CDR2 SYGVNS. The sequenced material came from lung tumor tissue. The chain carries TRBV25-1 and TRBJ1-4; D unclear. The TCR originated in a human donor with non-small cell lung cancer. The chain's CDR3 is CASSDGFTNEKLFF. For the CDR3, the DNA is TGTGCCAGCAGTGACGGGTTCACTAATGAAAAACTGTTTTTT.